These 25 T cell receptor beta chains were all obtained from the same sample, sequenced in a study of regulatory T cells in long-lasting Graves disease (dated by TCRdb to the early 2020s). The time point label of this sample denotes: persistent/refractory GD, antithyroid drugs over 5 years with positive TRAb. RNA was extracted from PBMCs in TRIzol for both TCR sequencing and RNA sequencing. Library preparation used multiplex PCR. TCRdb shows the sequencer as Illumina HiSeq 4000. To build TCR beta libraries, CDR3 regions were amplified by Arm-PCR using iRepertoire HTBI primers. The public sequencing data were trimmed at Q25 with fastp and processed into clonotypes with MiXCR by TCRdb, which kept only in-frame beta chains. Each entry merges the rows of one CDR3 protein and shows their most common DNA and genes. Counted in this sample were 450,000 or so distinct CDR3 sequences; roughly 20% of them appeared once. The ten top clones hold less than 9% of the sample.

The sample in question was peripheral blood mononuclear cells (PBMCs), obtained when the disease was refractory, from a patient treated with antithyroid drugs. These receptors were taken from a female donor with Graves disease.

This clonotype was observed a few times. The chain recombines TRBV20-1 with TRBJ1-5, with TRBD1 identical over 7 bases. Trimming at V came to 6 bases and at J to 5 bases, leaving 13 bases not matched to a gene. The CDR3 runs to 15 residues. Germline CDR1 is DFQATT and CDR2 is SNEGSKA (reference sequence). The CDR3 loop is CSATALDRLDQPQHF. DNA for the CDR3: TGCAGTGCCACCGCCCTGGACAGGCTGGATCAGCCCCAGCATTTT.

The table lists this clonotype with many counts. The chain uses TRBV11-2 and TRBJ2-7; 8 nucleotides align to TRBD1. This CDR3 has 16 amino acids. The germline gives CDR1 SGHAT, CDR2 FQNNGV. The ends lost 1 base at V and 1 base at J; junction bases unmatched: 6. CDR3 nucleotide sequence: TGTGCCAGCAGCTTAGCAGGGACAGGACCGTCCTACGAGCAGTACTTC. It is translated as CASSLAGTGPSYEQYF.

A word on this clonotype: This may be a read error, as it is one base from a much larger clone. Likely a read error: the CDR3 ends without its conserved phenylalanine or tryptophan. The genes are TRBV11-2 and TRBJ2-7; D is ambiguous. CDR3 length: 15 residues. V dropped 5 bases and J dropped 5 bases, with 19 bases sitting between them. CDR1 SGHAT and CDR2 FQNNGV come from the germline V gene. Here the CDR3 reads CASSALITSYHEQYC. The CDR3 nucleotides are TGTGCCAGCAGCGCTCTGATTACCTCGTACCACGAGCAGTACTGC.

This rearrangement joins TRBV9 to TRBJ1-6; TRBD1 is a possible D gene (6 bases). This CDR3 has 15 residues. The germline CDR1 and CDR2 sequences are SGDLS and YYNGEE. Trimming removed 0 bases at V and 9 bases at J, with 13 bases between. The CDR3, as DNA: TGTGCCAGCAGCGTAGCTGGGGGGCCGGGTTCACCCCTCCACTTT. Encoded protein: CASSVAGGPGSPLHF. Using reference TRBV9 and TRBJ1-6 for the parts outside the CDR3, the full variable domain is DSGVTQTPKHLITATGQRVTLRCSPRSGDLSVYWYQQSLDQGLQFLIQYYNGEERAKGNILERFSAQQFPDLHSELNLSSLELGDSALYFCASSVAGGPGSPLHFGNGTRLTVT.

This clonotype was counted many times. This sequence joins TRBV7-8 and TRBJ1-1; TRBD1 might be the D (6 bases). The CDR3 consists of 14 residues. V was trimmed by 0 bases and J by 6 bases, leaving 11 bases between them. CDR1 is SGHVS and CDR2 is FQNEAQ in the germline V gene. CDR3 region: CASSLARGQAEAFF. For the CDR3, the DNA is TGTGCCAGCAGCTTAGCCAGGGGTCAGGCTGAAGCTTTCTTT.

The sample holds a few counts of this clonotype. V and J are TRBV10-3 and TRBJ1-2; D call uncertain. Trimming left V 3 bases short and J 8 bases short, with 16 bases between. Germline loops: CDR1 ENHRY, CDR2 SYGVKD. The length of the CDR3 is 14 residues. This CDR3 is CAISEGTDLRGYTF. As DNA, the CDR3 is TGTGCCATCAGTGAAGGAACAGATTTAAGGGGCTACACCTTC.

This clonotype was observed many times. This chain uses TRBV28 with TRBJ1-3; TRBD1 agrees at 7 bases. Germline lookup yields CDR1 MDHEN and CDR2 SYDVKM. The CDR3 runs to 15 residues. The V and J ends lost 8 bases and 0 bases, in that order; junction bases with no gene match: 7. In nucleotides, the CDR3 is TGTGCCAGCCGCTGGGACAGTAACTCTGGAAACACCATATATTTT. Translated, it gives CASRWDSNSGNTIYF.

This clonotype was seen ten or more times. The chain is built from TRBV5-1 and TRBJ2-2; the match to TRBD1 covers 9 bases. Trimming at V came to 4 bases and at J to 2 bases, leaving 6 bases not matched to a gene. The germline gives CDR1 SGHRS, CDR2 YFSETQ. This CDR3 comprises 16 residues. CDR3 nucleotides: TGCGCCAGCAGCACCGGGACAGGGAGAAACACCGGGGAGCTGTTTTTT. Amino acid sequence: CASSTGTGRNTGELFF.

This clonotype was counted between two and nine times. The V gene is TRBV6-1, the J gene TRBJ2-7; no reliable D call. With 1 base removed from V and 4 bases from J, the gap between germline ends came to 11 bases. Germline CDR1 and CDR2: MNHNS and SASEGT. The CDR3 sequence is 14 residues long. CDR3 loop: CASSEGGSQYEQYF. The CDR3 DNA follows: TGTGCCAGCAGTGAAGGAGGTAGCCAGTACGAGCAGTACTTC.

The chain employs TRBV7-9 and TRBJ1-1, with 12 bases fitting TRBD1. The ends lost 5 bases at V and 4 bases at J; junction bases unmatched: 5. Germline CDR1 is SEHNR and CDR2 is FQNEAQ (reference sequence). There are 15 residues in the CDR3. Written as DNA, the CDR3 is TGTGCCAGCAGCCTAGGGACAGGGGGCTCCACTGAAGCTTTCTTT. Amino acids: CASSLGTGGSTEAFF.

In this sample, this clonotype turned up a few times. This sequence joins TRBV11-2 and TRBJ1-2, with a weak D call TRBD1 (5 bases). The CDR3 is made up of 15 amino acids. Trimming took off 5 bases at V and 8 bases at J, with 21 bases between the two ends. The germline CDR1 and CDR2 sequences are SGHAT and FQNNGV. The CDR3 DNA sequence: TGTGCCAGCAGCGCCGTATCCGGCGGCCAGGGAGGCTACACCTTC. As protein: CASSAVSGGQGGYTF.

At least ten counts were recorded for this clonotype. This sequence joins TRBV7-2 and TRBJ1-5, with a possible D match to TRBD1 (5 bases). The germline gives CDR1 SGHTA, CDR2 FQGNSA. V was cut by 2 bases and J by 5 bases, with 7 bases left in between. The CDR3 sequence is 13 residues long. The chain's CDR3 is CASSLSGDQPQHF. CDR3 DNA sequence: TGTGCCAGCAGCTTATCGGGGGATCAGCCCCAGCATTTT.

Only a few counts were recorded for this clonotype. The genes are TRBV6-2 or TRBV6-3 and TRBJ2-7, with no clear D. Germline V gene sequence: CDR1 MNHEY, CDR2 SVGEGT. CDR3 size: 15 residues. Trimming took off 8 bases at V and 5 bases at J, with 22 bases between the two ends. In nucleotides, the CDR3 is TGTGCCAGCTGGTCCGATTTGGCGGCAGTCAACGAGCAGTACTTC. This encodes CASWSDLAAVNEQYF.

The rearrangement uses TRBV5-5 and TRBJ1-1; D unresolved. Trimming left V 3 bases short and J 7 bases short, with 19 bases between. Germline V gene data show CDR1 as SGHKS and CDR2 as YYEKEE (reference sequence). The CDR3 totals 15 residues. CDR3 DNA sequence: TGTGCCAGCAGCTCCCCTAGACCCCAAGAAAGTGAAGCTTTCTTT. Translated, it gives CASSSPRPQESEAFF. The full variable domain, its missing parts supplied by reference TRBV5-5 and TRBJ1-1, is DAGVTQSPTHLIKTRGQQVTLRCSPISGHKSVSWYQQVLGQGPQFIFQYYEKEERGRGNFPDRFSARQFPNYSSELNVNALLLGDSALYLCASSSPRPQESEAFFGQGTRLTVV.

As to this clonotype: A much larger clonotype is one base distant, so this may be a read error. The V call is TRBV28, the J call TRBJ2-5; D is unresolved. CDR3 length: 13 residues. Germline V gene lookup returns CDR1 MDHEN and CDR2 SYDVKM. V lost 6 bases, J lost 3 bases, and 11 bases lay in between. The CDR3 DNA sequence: TGTGCCAGCAGCCCCGTTCAGGAAGAGACCCAGTACTTC. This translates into CASSPVQEETQYF.

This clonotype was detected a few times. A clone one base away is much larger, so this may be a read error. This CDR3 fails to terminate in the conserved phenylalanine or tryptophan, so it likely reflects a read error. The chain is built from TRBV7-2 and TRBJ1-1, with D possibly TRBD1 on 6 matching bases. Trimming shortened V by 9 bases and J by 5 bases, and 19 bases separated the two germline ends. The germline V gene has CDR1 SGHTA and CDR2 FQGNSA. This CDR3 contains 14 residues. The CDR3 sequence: CASLTGSRKTEAFL. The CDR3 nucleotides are TGTGCCAGTCTGACAGGATCGCGGAAAACTGAAGCTTTCCTT.

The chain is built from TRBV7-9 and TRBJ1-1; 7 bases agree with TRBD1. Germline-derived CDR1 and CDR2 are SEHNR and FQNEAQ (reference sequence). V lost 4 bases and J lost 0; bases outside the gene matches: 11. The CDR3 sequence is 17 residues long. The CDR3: CASSSRPGQPMNTEAFF. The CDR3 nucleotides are TGTGCCAGCAGCTCACGACCGGGACAGCCCATGAACACTGAAGCTTTCTTT.

CDR3 sequence (DNA): TGTGCCAGCACGTTCGGGACTGCGAACACTGAAGCTTTCTTT. Protein product: CASTFGTANTEAFF. The chain joins TRBV6-1 to TRBJ1-1; TRBD1 might be the D (5 bases). CDR1 and CDR2 from the germline V gene are MNHNS and SASEGT. V lost 7 bases and J 1 base, leaving 13 bases between the germline ends. There are 14 residues in the CDR3.

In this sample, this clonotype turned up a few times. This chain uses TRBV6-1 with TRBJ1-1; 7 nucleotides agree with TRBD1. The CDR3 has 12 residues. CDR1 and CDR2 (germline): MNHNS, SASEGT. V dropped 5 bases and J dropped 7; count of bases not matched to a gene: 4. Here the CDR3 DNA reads TGTGCCAGCAGTAACACAGGGGTTGAAGCTTTCTTT. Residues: CASSNTGVEAFF.

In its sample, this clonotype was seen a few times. The CDR3, as DNA: TGTGCCATCAACGGACAGGTAGGGACTGAAGCTTTCTTT. Translation gives CAINGQVGTEAFF. The chain carries TRBV10-3 and TRBJ1-1; TRBD1 matches at 7 bases. Germline values: CDR1 ENHRY, CDR2 SYGVKD. The CDR3 runs 13 residues. The V gene end was trimmed by 7 bases and the J gene end by 5 bases; junction bases not matched to a gene: 7.

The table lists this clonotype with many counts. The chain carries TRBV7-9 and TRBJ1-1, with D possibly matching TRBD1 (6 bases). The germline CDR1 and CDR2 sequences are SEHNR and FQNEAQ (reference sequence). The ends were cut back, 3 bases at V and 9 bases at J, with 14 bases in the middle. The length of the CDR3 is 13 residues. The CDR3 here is CASSFPNRAQAFF. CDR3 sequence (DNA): TGTGCCAGCAGCTTTCCTAACAGGGCACAAGCTTTCTTT. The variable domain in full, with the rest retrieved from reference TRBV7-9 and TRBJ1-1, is DTGVSQNPRHKITKRGQNVTFRCDPISEHNRLYWYRQTLGQGPEFLTYFQNEAQLEKSRLLSDRFSAERPKGSFSTLEIQRTEQGDSAMYLCASSFPNRAQAFFGQGTRLTVV.

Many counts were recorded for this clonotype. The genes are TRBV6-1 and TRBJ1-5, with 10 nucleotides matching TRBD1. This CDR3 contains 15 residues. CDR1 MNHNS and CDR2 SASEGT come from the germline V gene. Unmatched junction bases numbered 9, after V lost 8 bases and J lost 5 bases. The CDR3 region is CASSRRDRGDQPQHF. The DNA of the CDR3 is TGTGCCAGCTCCCGACGGGACAGGGGAGATCAGCCCCAGCATTTT.

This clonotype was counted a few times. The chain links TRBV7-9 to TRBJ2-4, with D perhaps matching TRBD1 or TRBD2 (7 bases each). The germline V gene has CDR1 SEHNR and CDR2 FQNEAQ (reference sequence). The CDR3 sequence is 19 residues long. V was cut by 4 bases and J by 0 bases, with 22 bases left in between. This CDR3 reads CASSSWTGLGGLAKNIQYF. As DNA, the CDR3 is TGTGCCAGCAGCTCGTGGACAGGCCTGGGAGGGTTAGCCAAAAACATTCAGTACTTC.

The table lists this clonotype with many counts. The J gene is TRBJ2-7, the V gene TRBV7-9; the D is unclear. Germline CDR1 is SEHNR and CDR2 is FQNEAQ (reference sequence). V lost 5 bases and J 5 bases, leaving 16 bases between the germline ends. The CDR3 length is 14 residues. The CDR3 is CASSPLLVPHEQYF. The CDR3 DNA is TGTGCCAGCAGCCCTCTTTTGGTCCCCCACGAGCAGTACTTC.

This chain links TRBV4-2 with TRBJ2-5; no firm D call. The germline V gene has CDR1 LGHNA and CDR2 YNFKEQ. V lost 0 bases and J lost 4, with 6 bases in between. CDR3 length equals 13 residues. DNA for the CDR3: TGTGCCAGCAGCCAAGATCAAATAGAGACCCAGTACTTC. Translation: CASSQDQIETQYF.